The rows below give T cell receptor beta chains drawn from one sample of a study of graft-versus-host responses after intestinal transplantation. Produced via immunoSEQ multiplex PCR; TCRdb's table is partial and in-frame only. The sample holds under 140,000 clones, approximately 92% seen once. Antigen specificity for these receptors is unknown. Sequenced here: unstimulated CD8+ T cells sorted from spleen or lymph node cells, sampled before intestinal transplant. These receptors all stem from a human donor who received an intestinal transplant. Both conserved end residues are part of each CDR3. A D gene is named only where the DNA matches it firmly. Clone size is stated in some rows and not others, as once, few, many or a class when expanded.

cdr3_aa: CASSEPRQDYSKLGQYF
cdr3_nt: TGTGCCAGCAGTGAACCCCGACAGGATTATTCTAAGTTGGGGCAGTATTTT
v_call: TRBV25-1
clone_size: .
j_call: TRBJ2-3
cdr3_length: 17
d_call: .

cdr3_aa: CASSQVGGAIETQYF
cdr3_nt: TGTGCCAGCAGTCAGGTGGGGGGGGCTATTGAGACCCAGTACTTC
v_call: TRBV2
clone_size: once
j_call: TRBJ2-5
cdr3_length: 15
d_call: .

cdr3_aa: CASSVGGETEAFF
cdr3_nt: TGTGCCAGCAGCGTAGGGGGAGAAACTGAAGCTTTCTTT
v_call: TRBV9
clone_size: .
j_call: TRBJ1-1
cdr3_length: 13
d_call: .

cdr3_aa: CASSPDRTWGNEQFF
cdr3_nt: TGTGCCAGCAGCCCCGACAGAACCTGGGGGAATGAGCAGTTCTTC
v_call: TRBV27
clone_size: .
j_call: TRBJ2-1
cdr3_length: 15
d_call: .

cdr3_aa: CASSLSLAGGTGELFF
cdr3_nt: TGTGCCAGCAGTTTAAGCCTAGCGGGAGGAACCGGGGAGCTGTTTTTT
v_call: TRBV28
clone_size: .
j_call: TRBJ2-2
cdr3_length: 16
d_call: TRBD2

cdr3_aa: CATSRPPGGRASETQYF
cdr3_nt: TGTGCCACCAGCAGACCTCCGGGCGGGAGGGCCTCAGAGACCCAGTACTTC
v_call: TRBV15
clone_size: .
j_call: TRBJ2-5
cdr3_length: 17
d_call: TRBD2

cdr3_aa: CASSLDGTSQFF
cdr3_nt: TGTGCCAGCAGCTTAGATGGGACTAGTCAGTTCTTC
v_call: TRBV7-9
clone_size: .
j_call: TRBJ2-1
cdr3_length: 12
d_call: TRBD2

cdr3_aa: CASSQGAEAFF
cdr3_nt: TGTGCCAGTAGCCAGGGGGCTGAAGCTTTCTTT
v_call: TRBV19
clone_size: .
j_call: TRBJ1-1
cdr3_length: 11
d_call: TRBD1

cdr3_aa: CASSTRQGTLPYEQYF
cdr3_nt: TGTGCCAGCAGCACCAGACAGGGGACGTTGCCCTACGAGCAGTACTTC
v_call: TRBV7-6
clone_size: .
j_call: TRBJ2-7
cdr3_length: 16
d_call: TRBD1

cdr3_aa: CAWSLGLFGEKLFF
cdr3_nt: TGTGCCTGGAGCCTAGGACTTTTTGGTGAAAAACTGTTTTTT
v_call: TRBV30
clone_size: .
j_call: TRBJ1-4
cdr3_length: 14
d_call: .

cdr3_aa: CASSLKLAGATTDTQYF
cdr3_nt: TGTGCCAGCAGCTTAAAGCTAGCGGGAGCCACCACAGATACGCAGTATTTT
v_call: TRBV11-1
clone_size: once
j_call: TRBJ2-3
cdr3_length: 17
d_call: TRBD2

cdr3_aa: CASSLVGEQYF
cdr3_nt: TGTGCCAGCAGCTTAGTGGGCGAGCAGTACTTC
v_call: TRBV11-2
clone_size: .
j_call: TRBJ2-7
cdr3_length: 11
d_call: .

cdr3_aa: CASSTSGGYEQYF
cdr3_nt: TGTGCCAGCAGCACCAGCGGGGGGTACGAGCAGTACTTC
v_call: TRBV11-2
clone_size: .
j_call: TRBJ2-7
cdr3_length: 13
d_call: TRBD2

cdr3_aa: CASSSSKETQYF
cdr3_nt: TGTGCCAGCAGTTCTTCTAAAGAGACCCAGTACTTC
v_call: TRBV6-1
clone_size: .
j_call: TRBJ2-5
cdr3_length: 12
d_call: .

cdr3_aa: CASAGTGDSGNTIYF
cdr3_nt: TGTGCCAGCGCAGGGACAGGGGACTCTGGAAACACCATATATTTT
v_call: TRBV18
clone_size: .
j_call: TRBJ1-3
cdr3_length: 15
d_call: TRBD1

cdr3_aa: CASSLVRYEQYF
cdr3_nt: TGTGCCAGCAGCTTAGTTAGGTACGAGCAGTACTTC
v_call: TRBV7-2
clone_size: .
j_call: TRBJ2-7
cdr3_length: 12
d_call: .

cdr3_aa: CASKQGKGPNQPQHF
cdr3_nt: TGCGCCAGCAAACAGGGGAAGGGGCCCAATCAGCCCCAGCATTTT
v_call: TRBV10-2
clone_size: .
j_call: TRBJ1-5
cdr3_length: 15
d_call: TRBD1

cdr3_aa: CASGLAGTSGLAGNVLSTDTQYF
cdr3_nt: TGTGCTAGTGGTTTGGCCGGCACCTCGGGACTAGCGGGAAACGTTCTTAGCACAGATACGCAGTATTTT
v_call: TRBV12-5
clone_size: .
j_call: TRBJ2-3
cdr3_length: 23
d_call: TRBD2

cdr3_aa: CASSLVGQPQHF
cdr3_nt: TGTGCCAGCAGCTTAGTAGGTCAGCCCCAGCATTTT
v_call: TRBV7-8
clone_size: once
j_call: TRBJ1-5
cdr3_length: 12
d_call: .

cdr3_aa: CASSLERRDEQFF
cdr3_nt: TGCGCCAGCAGCTTGGAGAGGCGGGATGAGCAGTTCTTC
v_call: TRBV5-1
clone_size: .
j_call: TRBJ2-1
cdr3_length: 13
d_call: .

cdr3_aa: CASSLNIRTEAFF
cdr3_nt: TGTGCCAGCAGCTTGAACATCCGAACTGAAGCTTTCTTT
v_call: TRBV7-2
clone_size: once
j_call: TRBJ1-1
cdr3_length: 13
d_call: .

cdr3_aa: CPSGGKEGSYEQYF
cdr3_nt: TGTCCCTCCGGGGGCAAGGAGGGCTCCTACGAGCAGTACTTC
v_call: TRBV28
clone_size: .
j_call: TRBJ2-7
cdr3_length: 14
d_call: .

cdr3_aa: CASTAGGIPQNEQFF
cdr3_nt: TGTGCCAGCACGGCGGGAGGGATCCCCCAGAATGAGCAGTTCTTC
v_call: TRBV6-5
clone_size: .
j_call: TRBJ2-1
cdr3_length: 15
d_call: TRBD2

cdr3_aa: CASSVDGLIYNEQFF
cdr3_nt: TGTGCCAGCAGCGTAGATGGACTTATCTACAATGAGCAGTTCTTC
v_call: TRBV9
clone_size: .
j_call: TRBJ2-1
cdr3_length: 15
d_call: .

cdr3_aa: CASSCNQPQHF
cdr3_nt: TGTGCTAGCAGCTGTAATCAGCCCCAGCATTTT
v_call: TRBV7-7
clone_size: .
j_call: TRBJ1-5
cdr3_length: 11
d_call: .

cdr3_aa: CASSRLGRNQPQHF
cdr3_nt: TGTGCCAGCAGTCGACTGGGCCGCAATCAGCCCCAGCATTTT
v_call: TRBV27
clone_size: .
j_call: TRBJ1-5
cdr3_length: 14
d_call: .

cdr3_aa: CASSFGTSGSLYEQYF
cdr3_nt: TGTGCCAGCAGTTTTGGGACTAGCGGGAGCTTGTACGAGCAGTACTTC
v_call: TRBV28
clone_size: .
j_call: TRBJ2-7
cdr3_length: 16
d_call: TRBD2

cdr3_aa: CASSSDSPGTIYEQYF
cdr3_nt: TGTGCCAGCAGCTCTGATTCACCCGGGACTATCTACGAGCAGTACTTC
v_call: TRBV7-6
clone_size: .
j_call: TRBJ2-7
cdr3_length: 16
d_call: TRBD2

cdr3_aa: CASSQTGADSYEQYF
cdr3_nt: TGCGCCAGCAGCCAAACAGGGGCGGACTCCTACGAGCAGTACTTC
v_call: TRBV4-1
clone_size: .
j_call: TRBJ2-7
cdr3_length: 15
d_call: TRBD1

cdr3_aa: CASSQDPHRMADTQYF
cdr3_nt: TGTGCCAGCAGCCAAGACCCCCATAGGATGGCAGATACGCAGTATTTT
v_call: TRBV4-2
clone_size: once
j_call: TRBJ2-3
cdr3_length: 16
d_call: .

cdr3_aa: CASSWGWGGNTEAFF
cdr3_nt: TGCGCCAGCAGCTGGGGATGGGGGGGGAACACTGAAGCTTTCTTT
v_call: TRBV5-1
clone_size: .
j_call: TRBJ1-1
cdr3_length: 15
d_call: .

cdr3_aa: CASSEVNTDTQYF
cdr3_nt: TGTGCCAGCAGTGAAGTGAACACAGATACGCAGTATTTT
v_call: TRBV6-1
clone_size: .
j_call: TRBJ2-3
cdr3_length: 13
d_call: .

cdr3_aa: CASSVSGRQSTYEQYF
cdr3_nt: TGTGCCAGCAGCGTATCTGGGAGGCAGAGCACCTACGAGCAGTACTTC
v_call: TRBV7-6
clone_size: .
j_call: TRBJ2-7
cdr3_length: 16
d_call: .

cdr3_aa: CASSFGSNQPQHF
cdr3_nt: TGTGCCAGCAGTTTCGGTAGCAATCAGCCCCAGCATTTT
v_call: TRBV6-5
clone_size: .
j_call: TRBJ1-5
cdr3_length: 13
d_call: .

cdr3_aa: CASSDLQNTGELFF
cdr3_nt: TGTGCCAGCAGTGATTTGCAGAACACCGGGGAGCTGTTTTTT
v_call: TRBV2
clone_size: .
j_call: TRBJ2-2
cdr3_length: 14
d_call: .

cdr3_aa: CASSIMAYEQYF
cdr3_nt: TGTGCCAGTAGTATAATGGCCTACGAGCAGTACTTC
v_call: TRBV19
clone_size: .
j_call: TRBJ2-7
cdr3_length: 12
d_call: .

cdr3_aa: CASSVEIAGVWEQYF
cdr3_nt: TGTGCCAGCAGCGTAGAGATAGCGGGAGTCTGGGAGCAGTACTTC
v_call: TRBV9
clone_size: .
j_call: TRBJ2-7
cdr3_length: 15
d_call: TRBD2

cdr3_aa: CASSSGLAGWGEQFF
cdr3_nt: TGTGCCAGCAGCTCCGGACTAGCGGGATGGGGTGAGCAGTTCTTC
v_call: TRBV7-2
clone_size: once
j_call: TRBJ2-1
cdr3_length: 15
d_call: TRBD2

cdr3_aa: CASSLGTSGTYEQYF
cdr3_nt: TGTGCCAGCAGCTTAGGGACTAGCGGGACCTATGAGCAGTACTTC
v_call: TRBV11-2
clone_size: .
j_call: TRBJ2-7
cdr3_length: 15
d_call: TRBD2

cdr3_aa: CASRTGSTDTQYF
cdr3_nt: TGTGCCAGCCGGACGGGGTCAACAGATACGCAGTATTTT
v_call: TRBV7-6
clone_size: .
j_call: TRBJ2-3
cdr3_length: 13
d_call: .

cdr3_aa: CASSQTSGSIYEQYF
cdr3_nt: TGCGCCAGCAGCCAAACTAGCGGGAGTATTTACGAGCAGTACTTC
v_call: TRBV4-1
clone_size: .
j_call: TRBJ2-7
cdr3_length: 15
d_call: TRBD2